A selection of T cell receptor beta chains follows, all from one sample in a study of blood T cell repertoires in COVID-19. Only in-frame clones appear in the TCRdb table, and some are missing; sequencing was by immunoSEQ multiplex PCR. The data show 85,000 to 95,000 clones, 80% to 90% seen once. Input material: peripheral blood. Receptors were obtained from a woman of 80 years or more with acute or convalescent COVID-19. Both conserved end residues are part of each CDR3. D genes are given only for firm matches. Clone size is not always given. Where it is, it says once, few, many or a class for expanded clones.

CDR3 protein,CDR3 DNA,J gene,D gene,clone size,V gene
CASSKTGLATDTQYF,TGTGCCAGCAGCAAAACCGGACTAGCCACAGATACGCAGTATTTT,TRBJ2-3,TRBD2,.,TRBV13
CASSPDGGSGNTIYF,TGCGCCAGCAGCCCCGACGGGGGCTCTGGAAACACCATATATTTT,TRBJ1-3,.,.,TRBV5-1
CASSLGGNTEAFF,TGTGCCAGCAGCTTAGGAGGGAACACTGAAGCTTTCTTT,TRBJ1-1,.,.,TRBV11-3
CASSLKIDTEAFF,TGTGCCAGCAGCTTAAAAATAGACACTGAAGCTTTCTTT,TRBJ1-1,.,.,TRBV7-3
CASSFFLAGDHGELFF,TGCGCCAGCAGCTTTTTCCTAGCGGGGGATCACGGGGAGCTGTTTTTT,TRBJ2-2,TRBD2,.,TRBV5-1
CASSLLAGGSDTQYF,TGTGCCAGCAGCCTACTAGCGGGGGGATCAGATACGCAGTATTTT,TRBJ2-3,TRBD2,.,TRBV4-2
CASSLRAGTEAFF,TGTGCCAGCAGCTTACGGGCGGGGACTGAAGCTTTCTTT,TRBJ1-1,.,once,TRBV7-3
CATRQGNANTGELFF,TGTGCCACCAGACAGGGCAACGCCAACACCGGGGAGCTGTTTTTT,TRBJ2-2,TRBD1,.,TRBV3-1/TRBV3-2
CASTRQGARGNTEAFF,TGTGCCAGCACTCGACAGGGGGCGAGGGGGAACACTGAAGCTTTCTTT,TRBJ1-1,TRBD1,.,TRBV2
CAWNPDRANYGYTF,TGTGCCTGGAACCCGGACAGGGCTAACTATGGCTACACCTTC,TRBJ1-2,TRBD1,.,TRBV30
CASSPRGEGTDTQYF,TGCGCCAGCAGCCCGCGGGGAGAAGGCACAGATACGCAGTATTTT,TRBJ2-3,.,.,TRBV4-3
CASSFNGAFTNTEAFF,TGCGCCAGCAGCTTCAATGGAGCGTTTACGAACACTGAAGCTTTCTTT,TRBJ1-1,.,.,TRBV5-1
CASSRQQGNEKLFF,TGTGCCAGCAGCCGACAACAGGGCAATGAAAAACTGTTTTTT,TRBJ1-4,.,.,TRBV5-5
CAIRRAGGSGYEQYF,TGTGCCATAAGAAGAGCGGGGGGTTCCGGGTACGAGCAGTACTTC,TRBJ2-7,TRBD2,.,TRBV10-3
CASSLGFGQSSSPLHF,TGTGCCAGCAGCTTGGGATTCGGACAGTCGAGTTCACCCCTCCACTTT,TRBJ1-6,.,.,TRBV5-6
CASKGWDRDEKLFF,TGCGCCAGCAAGGGGTGGGACAGAGATGAAAAACTGTTTTTT,TRBJ1-4,TRBD1,once,TRBV5-1
CASSLSGQGAYGYTF,TGTGCCAGCAGCTTGTCCGGACAGGGGGCTTATGGCTACACCTTC,TRBJ1-2,TRBD1,.,TRBV5-4
CASSSPPGLVRDEQYF,TGTGCCAGCAGCTCGCCCCCGGGACTAGTCCGCGACGAGCAGTACTTC,TRBJ2-7,TRBD2,.,TRBV5-6
CASSPSRGSQPQHF,TGTGCCAGCAGCCCCTCTCGGGGAAGTCAGCCCCAGCATTTT,TRBJ1-5,.,.,TRBV3-1/TRBV3-2
CASSDGNPEAFF,TGTGCCAGCTCCGACGGGAACCCTGAAGCTTTCTTT,TRBJ1-1,.,.,TRBV18
CASSLEVSRGDEQYF,TGCGCCAGCAGCTTGGAAGTGTCTAGAGGAGACGAGCAGTACTTC,TRBJ2-7,.,.,TRBV5-1
CASSPSGQGNTEAFF,TGCGCCAGCAGCCCTTCCGGACAGGGGAACACTGAAGCTTTCTTT,TRBJ1-1,TRBD1,.,TRBV5-1
CASSSTTGEETQYF,TGTGCCAGCAGCTCCACGACAGGGGAGGAGACCCAGTACTTC,TRBJ2-5,TRBD1,.,TRBV5-6
CAISGDRADTQYF,TGTGCCATCAGTGGGGACAGGGCAGATACGCAGTATTTT,TRBJ2-3,TRBD1,.,TRBV10-3
CASSLDSLDSPLHF,TGCGCCAGCAGCTTGGACAGCTTAGATTCACCCCTCCACTTT,TRBJ1-6,.,once,TRBV5-1
CASSLSGRVPAEQFF,TGTGCCAGCAGCTTAAGCGGGAGGGTTCCAGCGGAGCAGTTCTTC,TRBJ2-1,TRBD2,few,TRBV13